The T cell receptor beta chain described here comes from a study of blood T cell repertoires in COVID-19. Study-level information: Donors in the United States, Italy and Spain gave samples during acute or convalescent COVID-19. PBMCs, B-cell-depleted T cells, or T cells provided the cDNA or gDNA that made up the material.

Recovery meant two consecutive negative NP/OP PCR tests, professional clearance, or resolved symptoms. Study processing details: Quantification of nucleated cells was approximated via reference gene primer amplification. TCRdb keeps only in-frame clones here, not all; method: immunoSEQ multiplex PCR. V, J and clone size were drawn from that table, and D and trimming were deduced from the DNA. The data hold about 220,000 clones, with about 79% observed a single time. This clone was seen just once. CDR1 and CDR2 from the germline V gene are MNHEY and SMNVEV (reference sequence). Trimming pared 8 bases from V and 5 bases from J, leaving 16 bases between. The CDR3 runs 14 residues.

Specimen: PBMCs or T cells enriched from blood (not recorded which). The chain employs TRBV27 and TRBJ2-1, with a possible D match to TRBD1 (6 bases). This clonotype was obtained from a woman aged 55-70 years who had recovered from COVID-19. The CDR3 DNA is TGTGCCAGCTCCCCCCAGGGGAAGGACAATGAGCAGTTCTTC. Protein: CASSPQGKDNEQFF.